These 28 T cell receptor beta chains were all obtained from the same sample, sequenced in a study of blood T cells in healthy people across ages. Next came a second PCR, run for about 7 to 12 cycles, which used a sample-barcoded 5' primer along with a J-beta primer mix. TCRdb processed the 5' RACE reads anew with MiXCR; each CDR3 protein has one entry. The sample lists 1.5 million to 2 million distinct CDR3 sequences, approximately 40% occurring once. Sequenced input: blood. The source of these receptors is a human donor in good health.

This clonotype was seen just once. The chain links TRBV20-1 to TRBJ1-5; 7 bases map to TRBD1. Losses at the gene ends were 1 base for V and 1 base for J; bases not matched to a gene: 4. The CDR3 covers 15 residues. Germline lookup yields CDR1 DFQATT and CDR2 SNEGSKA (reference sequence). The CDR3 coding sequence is TGCAGTGCTAGAGCGAAGGGGGCAAGCAATCAGCCCCAGCATTTT. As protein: CSARAKGASNQPQHF.

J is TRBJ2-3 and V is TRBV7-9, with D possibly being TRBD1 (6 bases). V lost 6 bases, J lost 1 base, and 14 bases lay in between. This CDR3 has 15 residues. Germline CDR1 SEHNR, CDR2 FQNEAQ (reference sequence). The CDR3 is CASRNQGLGTDTQYF. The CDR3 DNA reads TGTGCCAGCAGGAACCAGGGGCTCGGCACAGATACGCAGTATTTT.

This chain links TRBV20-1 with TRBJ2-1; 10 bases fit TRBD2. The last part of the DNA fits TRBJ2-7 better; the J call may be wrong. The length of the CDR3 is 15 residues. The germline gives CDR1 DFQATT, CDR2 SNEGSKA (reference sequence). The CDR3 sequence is CSALSGGDSYNEQYF. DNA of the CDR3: TGCAGTGCTCTGAGCGGGGGGGACTCCTACAATGAGCAGTACTTC.

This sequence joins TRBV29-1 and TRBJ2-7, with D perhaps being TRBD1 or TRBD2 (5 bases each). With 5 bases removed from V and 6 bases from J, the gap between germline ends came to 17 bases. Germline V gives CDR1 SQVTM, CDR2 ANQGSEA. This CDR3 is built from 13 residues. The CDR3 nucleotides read TGCAGCGTTTTGTCCTGGCAGGGAGCCGAGCAGTACTTC. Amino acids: CSVLSWQGAEQYF.

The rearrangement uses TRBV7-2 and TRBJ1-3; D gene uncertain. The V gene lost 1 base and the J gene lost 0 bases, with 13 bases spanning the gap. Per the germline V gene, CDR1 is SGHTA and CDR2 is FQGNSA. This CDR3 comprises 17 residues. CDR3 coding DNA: TGTGCCAGCAGCTTAGGGGCGCCTCAGAGCTCTGGAAACACCATATATTTT. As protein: CASSLGAPQSSGNTIYF.

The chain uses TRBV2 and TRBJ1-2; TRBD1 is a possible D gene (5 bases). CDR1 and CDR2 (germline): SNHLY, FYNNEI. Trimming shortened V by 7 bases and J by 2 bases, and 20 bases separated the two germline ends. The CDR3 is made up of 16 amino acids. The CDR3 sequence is CASKNPLAEGNYGYTF. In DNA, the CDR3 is TGTGCCAGCAAAAATCCCTTGGCAGAGGGGAACTATGGCTACACCTTC.

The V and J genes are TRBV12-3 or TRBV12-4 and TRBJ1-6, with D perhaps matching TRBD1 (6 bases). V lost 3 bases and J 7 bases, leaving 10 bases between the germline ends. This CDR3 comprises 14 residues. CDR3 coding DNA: TGTGCCAGCAGTTTTTACAGGGCAAATTCACCCCTCCACTTT. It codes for CASSFYRANSPLHF.

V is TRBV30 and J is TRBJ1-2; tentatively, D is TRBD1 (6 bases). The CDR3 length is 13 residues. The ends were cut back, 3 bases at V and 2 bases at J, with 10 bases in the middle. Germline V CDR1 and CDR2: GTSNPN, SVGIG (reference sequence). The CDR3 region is CAWSEGQNYGYTF. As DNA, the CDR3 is TGTGCCTGGAGCGAAGGACAGAACTATGGCTACACCTTC.

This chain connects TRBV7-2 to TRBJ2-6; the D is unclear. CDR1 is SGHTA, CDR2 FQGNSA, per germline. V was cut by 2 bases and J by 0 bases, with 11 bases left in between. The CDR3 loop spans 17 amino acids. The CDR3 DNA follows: TGTGCCAGCAGCTTAAGGGTAGCCATCTCTGGGGCCAACGTCCTGACTTTC. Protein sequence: CASSLRVAISGANVLTF.

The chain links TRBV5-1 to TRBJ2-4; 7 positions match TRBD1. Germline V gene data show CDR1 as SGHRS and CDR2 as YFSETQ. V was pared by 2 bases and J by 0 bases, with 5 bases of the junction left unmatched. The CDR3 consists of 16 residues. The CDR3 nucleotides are TGCGCCAGCAGCTTATGGACAGGCGTAGCCAAAAACATTCAGTACTTC. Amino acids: CASSLWTGVAKNIQYF.

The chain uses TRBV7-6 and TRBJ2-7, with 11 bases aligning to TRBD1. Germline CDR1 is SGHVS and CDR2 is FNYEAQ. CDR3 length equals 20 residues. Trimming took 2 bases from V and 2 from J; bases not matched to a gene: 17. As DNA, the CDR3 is TGTGCCAGCAGCTTAACCCAACTCGGGACAGGGGGACAATTAGCCTACGAGCAGTACTTC. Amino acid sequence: CASSLTQLGTGGQLAYEQYF.

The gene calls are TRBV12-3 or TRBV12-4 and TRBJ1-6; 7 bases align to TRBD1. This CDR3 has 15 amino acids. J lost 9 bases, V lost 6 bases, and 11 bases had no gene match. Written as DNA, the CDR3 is TGTGCCAGCAGCAAAATCACAGGGGCAGGTTCACCCCTCCACTTT. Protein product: CASSKITGAGSPLHF.

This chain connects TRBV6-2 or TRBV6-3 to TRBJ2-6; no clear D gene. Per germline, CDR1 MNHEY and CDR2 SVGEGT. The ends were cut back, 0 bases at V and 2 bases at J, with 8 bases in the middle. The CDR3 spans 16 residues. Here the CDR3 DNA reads TGTGCCAGCAGTTACTCGGGTAGGGCTGGGGCCAACGTCCTGACTTTC. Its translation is CASSYSGRAGANVLTF.

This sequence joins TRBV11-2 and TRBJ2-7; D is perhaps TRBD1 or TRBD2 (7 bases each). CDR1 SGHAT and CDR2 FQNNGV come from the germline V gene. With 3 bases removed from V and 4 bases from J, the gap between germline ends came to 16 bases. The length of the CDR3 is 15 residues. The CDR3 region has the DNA TGTGCCAGCAGCTTCCGGGGGGACAGATTATACGAGCAGTACTTC. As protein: CASSFRGDRLYEQYF.

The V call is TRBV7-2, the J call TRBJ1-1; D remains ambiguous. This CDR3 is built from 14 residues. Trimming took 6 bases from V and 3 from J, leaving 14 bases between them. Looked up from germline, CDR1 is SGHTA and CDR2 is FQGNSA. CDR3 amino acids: CASRELQSYTEAFF. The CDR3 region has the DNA TGTGCCAGCAGGGAGCTCCAGTCGTACACTGAAGCTTTCTTT.

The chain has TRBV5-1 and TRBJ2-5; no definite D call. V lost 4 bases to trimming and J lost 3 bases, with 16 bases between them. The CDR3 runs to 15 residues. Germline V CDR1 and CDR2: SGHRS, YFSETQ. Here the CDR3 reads CASSIIPGPKETQYF. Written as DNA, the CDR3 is TGCGCCAGCAGCATAATCCCGGGCCCCAAAGAGACCCAGTACTTC.

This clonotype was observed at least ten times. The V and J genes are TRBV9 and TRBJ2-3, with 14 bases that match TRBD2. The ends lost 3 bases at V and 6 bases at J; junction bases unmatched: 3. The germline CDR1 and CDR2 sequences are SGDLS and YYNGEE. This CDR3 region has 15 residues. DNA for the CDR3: TGTGCCAGCAGCGGCGGACTAGCGGGGGGCGATACGCAGTATTTT. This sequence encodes CASSGGLAGGDTQYF.

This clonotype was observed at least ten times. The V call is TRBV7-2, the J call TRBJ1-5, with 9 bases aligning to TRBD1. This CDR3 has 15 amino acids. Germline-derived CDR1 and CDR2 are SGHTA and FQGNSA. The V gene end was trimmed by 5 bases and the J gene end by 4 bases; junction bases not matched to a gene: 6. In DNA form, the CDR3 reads TGTGCCAGCAGCCCAACAGGGGGCAGGAATCAGCCCCAGCATTTT. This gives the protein CASSPTGGRNQPQHF.

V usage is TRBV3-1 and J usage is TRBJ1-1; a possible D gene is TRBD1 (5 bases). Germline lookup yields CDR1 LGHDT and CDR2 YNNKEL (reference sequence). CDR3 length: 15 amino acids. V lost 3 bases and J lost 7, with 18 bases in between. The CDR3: CASSQPGIPGGEAFF. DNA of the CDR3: TGTGCCAGCAGCCAGCCAGGGATACCGGGCGGTGAAGCTTTCTTT. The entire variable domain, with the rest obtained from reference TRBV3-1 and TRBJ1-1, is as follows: DTAVSQTPKYLVTQMGNDKSIKCEQNLGHDTMYWYKQDSKKFLKIMFSYNNKELIINETVPNRFSPKSPDKAHLNLHINSLELGDSAVYFCASSQPGIPGGEAFFGQGTRLTVV.

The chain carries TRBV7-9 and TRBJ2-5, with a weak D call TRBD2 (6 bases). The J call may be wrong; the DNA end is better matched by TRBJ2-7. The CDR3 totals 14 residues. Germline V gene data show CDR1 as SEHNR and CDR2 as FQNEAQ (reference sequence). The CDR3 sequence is CASSPSGGRNEQYF. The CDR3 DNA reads TGTGCCAGCAGTCCCTCTGGGGGGAGGAACGAGCAGTACTTC.

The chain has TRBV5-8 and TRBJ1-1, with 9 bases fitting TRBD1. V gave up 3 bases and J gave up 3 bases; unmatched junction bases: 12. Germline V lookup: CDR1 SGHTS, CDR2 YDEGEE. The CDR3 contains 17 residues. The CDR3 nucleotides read TGTGCCAGCAGCTCTGGACAGGGGACTAGAGGGGACACTGAAGCTTTCTTT. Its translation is CASSSGQGTRGDTEAFF.

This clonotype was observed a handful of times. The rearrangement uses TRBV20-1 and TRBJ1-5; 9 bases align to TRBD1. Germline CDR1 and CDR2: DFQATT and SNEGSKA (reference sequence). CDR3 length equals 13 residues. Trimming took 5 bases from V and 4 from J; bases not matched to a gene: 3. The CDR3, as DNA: TGCAGTGCTGGGACAGGGCGTAATCAGCCCCAGCATTTT. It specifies CSAGTGRNQPQHF.

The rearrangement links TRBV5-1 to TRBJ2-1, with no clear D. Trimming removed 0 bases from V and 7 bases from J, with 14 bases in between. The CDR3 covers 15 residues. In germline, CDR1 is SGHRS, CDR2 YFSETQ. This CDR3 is CASSLALYSMNEQFF. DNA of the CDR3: TGCGCCAGCAGCTTGGCCCTATACTCGATGAATGAGCAGTTCTTC.

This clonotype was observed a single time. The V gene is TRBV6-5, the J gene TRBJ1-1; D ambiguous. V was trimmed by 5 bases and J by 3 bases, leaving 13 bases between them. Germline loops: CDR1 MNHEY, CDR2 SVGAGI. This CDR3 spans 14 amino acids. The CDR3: CASSPFPRDTEAFF. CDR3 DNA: TGTGCCAGCAGTCCATTCCCTCGGGACACTGAAGCTTTCTTT.

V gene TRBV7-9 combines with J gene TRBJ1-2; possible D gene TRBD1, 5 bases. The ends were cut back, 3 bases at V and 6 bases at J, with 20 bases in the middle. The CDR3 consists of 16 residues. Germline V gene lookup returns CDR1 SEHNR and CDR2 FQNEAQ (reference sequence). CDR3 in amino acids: CASSFTGGARSDGYTF. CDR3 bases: TGTGCCAGCAGCTTCACGGGAGGGGCCAGATCGGATGGCTACACCTTC. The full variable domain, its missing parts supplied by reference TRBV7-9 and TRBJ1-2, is DTGVSQNPRHKITKRGQNVTFRCDPISEHNRLYWYRQTLGQGPEFLTYFQNEAQLEKSRLLSDRFSAERPKGSFSTLEIQRTEQGDSAMYLCASSFTGGARSDGYTFGSGTRLTVV.

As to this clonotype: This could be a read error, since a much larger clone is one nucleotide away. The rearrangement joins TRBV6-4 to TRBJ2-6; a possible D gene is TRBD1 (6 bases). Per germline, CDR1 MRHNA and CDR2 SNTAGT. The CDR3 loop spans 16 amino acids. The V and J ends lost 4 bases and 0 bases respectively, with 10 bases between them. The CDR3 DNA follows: TGTGCCAGCAGTGGCTCGGACAGCTCTGGGGCCAACGTCCTGACTTTC. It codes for CASSGSDSSGANVLTF.

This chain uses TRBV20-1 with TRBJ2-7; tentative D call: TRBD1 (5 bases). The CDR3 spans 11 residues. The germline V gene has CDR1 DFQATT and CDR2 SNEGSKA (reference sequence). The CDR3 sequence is CRPGFSYEQYF. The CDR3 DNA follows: TGCAGACCAGGGTTCTCCTACGAGCAGTACTTC.

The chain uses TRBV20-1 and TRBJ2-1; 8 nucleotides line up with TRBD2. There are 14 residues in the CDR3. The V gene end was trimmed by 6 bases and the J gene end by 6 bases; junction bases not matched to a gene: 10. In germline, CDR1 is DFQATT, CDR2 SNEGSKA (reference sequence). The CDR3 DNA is TGCAGTGCAATCCGGGGGGGCCTAGCCAATGAGCAGTTCTTC. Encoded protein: CSAIRGGLANEQFF.